A single sample gave rise to the 6 T cell receptor beta chains below, sequenced in a study of molecular identifiers for immune sequencing clone quantification. TCRdb redid the calling of the PCR reads with MiXCR, one entry per CDR3 protein. Of about 640,000 distinct CDR3 sequences in the sample, roughly 21% were seen once. The material sequenced was naive CD8+ T cells from blood, with Jurkat cell RNA spiked in. Documented subset: FACS-sorted CD8+CD4-CCR7+CD45RA+ naive T cells. These receptors were obtained from a human donor in good health. Some libraries in this study had Jurkat cell RNA spiked in.

Many counts were recorded for this clonotype. The chain is built from TRBV12-3 or TRBV12-4 and TRBJ1-3, with 7 bases that match TRBD1. CDR3 length: 16 amino acids. J gave up 0 bases and V 5 bases, and 7 bases lay outside the gene matches. The CDR3 coding sequence is TGTGCCAGCAGTGCATCGGGACAGCACTCTGGAAACACCATATATTTT. Amino acid sequence: CASSASGQHSGNTIYF.

In this sample, this clonotype turned up a few times. This chain uses TRBV28 with TRBJ2-1, with 10 bases lining up with TRBD2. The CDR3 loop spans 15 amino acids. CDR1 and CDR2 (germline): MDHEN, SYDVKM. J lost 6 bases, V lost 5 bases, and 7 bases had no gene match. The CDR3 DNA follows: TGTGCCAGCAGTCACGGGACTAGCGAGATCAATGAGCAGTTCTTC. This gives the protein CASSHGTSEINEQFF.

This clonotype was observed at least ten times. This chain links TRBV6-6 with TRBJ2-7, with TRBD1 matching 10 bases. With 5 bases clipped from V and 3 bases from J, the junction kept 7 bases outside the gene matches. The CDR3 is made up of 15 amino acids. Germline CDR1 reads MNHNY; CDR2 reads SVGAGI (reference sequence). The CDR3 is CASSPGTGVLYEQYF. The CDR3 DNA reads TGTGCCAGCAGTCCAGGGACAGGGGTACTCTACGAGCAGTACTTC.

A note on this clonotype: A much more abundant neighbour one base away suggests this may be a read error. The chain combines TRBV28 with TRBJ2-3, with TRBD2 as a possible D gene (5 bases). There are 16 residues in the CDR3. Germline values: CDR1 MDHEN, CDR2 SYDVKM. The V end was cut by 11 bases, the J end by 2 bases, with 23 bases between. In nucleotides, the CDR3 is TGTGCCGGCAACCTGGGCGCGCGGGCGATCACAGATACGCAGTATTTT. It specifies CAGNLGARAITDTQYF.

To note about this clonotype: With a much larger clone just one base away, this may be a read error. The rearrangement uses TRBV7-9 and TRBJ1-4; D ambiguous. CDR1 and CDR2 (germline): SEHNR, FQNEAQ (reference sequence). The CDR3 covers 14 residues. For the CDR3, the DNA is TGTGCCAGCAGCTTACCGTGGGCTAATGAAAGACTGTTTTTT. Translating it yields CASSLPWANERLFF.

A few counts support this clonotype. The chain combines TRBV21-1 with TRBJ1-1. TRBV21-1 is noted as a pseudogene. There are 18 residues in the CDR3. Here the CDR3 DNA reads TGTGCCAGCAGCGAACCGCTCGAGGGAACACTCAAGAGGGCCCCTCCCTTCTTT. Its protein product is CASSEPLEGTLKRAPPFF.